These T cell receptor beta chains were read from a single sample in a study of T cell responses to AZD1222 COVID-19 vaccine. Assay used: immunoSEQ multiplex PCR; TCRdb lists only in-frame clones, some missing. The sample has more than 90,000 clones, about 82% seen once; the top ten hold 1.4%. The source material was peripheral blood, sampled on day 0 of AZD1222 vaccination. Source of these receptors: an adult in good health. CDR3s include the opening cysteine and the closing phenylalanine or tryptophan. Fields, in order: V gene, D gene, CDR3 length, J gene, clone size, CDR3 DNA, CDR3 protein. The D gene is left open where the match is weak. Clone size appears in some rows only: once, few, many, or a class for an expanded clone.

TRBV28	.	14	TRBJ1-2	.	TGTGCCAGCACCCGAAGTGGCACCAACTATGGCTACACCTTC	CASTRSGTNYGYTF
TRBV19	.	15	TRBJ2-5	.	TGTGCCAGTAGTATTAGGGGGGGCATTCAAGAGACCCAGTACTTC	CASSIRGGIQETQYF
TRBV6-2/TRBV6-3	.	15	TRBJ1-2	.	TGTGCCAGCAGTCGTGGGGGTTTATCGTTCTATGGCTACACCTTC	CASSRGGLSFYGYTF
TRBV19	.	15	TRBJ1-1	once	TGTGCCAGTTTTAGGCGAGGACAGCAGAACACTGAAGCTTTCTTT	CASFRRGQQNTEAFF
TRBV6-4	TRBD2	16	TRBJ2-7	.	TGTGCCAGCAGCGCCGAAGCGGGAGGGCCCTCCTACGAGCAGTACTTC	CASSAEAGGPSYEQYF
TRBV19	.	15	TRBJ1-5	few	TGTGCCAGTAGTATAGGGGAGCGGAGCAATCAGCCCCAGCATTTT	CASSIGERSNQPQHF
TRBV24-1	.	13	TRBJ2-5	.	TGTGCCACCAGTGATTGGCTTATGGAGACCCAGTACTTC	CATSDWLMETQYF
TRBV5-8	.	16	TRBJ1-1	.	TGTGCCAGCAGCTTGGTTGCGGGGGGCTGGGACACTGAAGCTTTCTTT	CASSLVAGGWDTEAFF
TRBV10-3	.	17	TRBJ1-4	.	TGTGCCATCAGTCCAGGGGATTTGGGCGCAACTAATGAAAAACTGTTTTTT	CAISPGDLGATNEKLFF
TRBV2	.	13	TRBJ1-1	.	TGTGCCAGCAAACAGGCGACGAACACTGAAGCTTTCTTT	CASKQATNTEAFF
TRBV7-2	TRBD2	15	TRBJ2-7	.	TGTGCCAGCAGCTTAATGACTAGCGGGGCCTACGAGCAGTACTTC	CASSLMTSGAYEQYF
TRBV12-3/TRBV12-4	.	12	TRBJ2-1	.	TGTGCCAGCAGATCGCCCGCGGCCCCACAGTTCTTC	CASRSPAAPQFF
TRBV2	TRBD1	15	TRBJ2-2	.	TGTGCCAGCAGTAAACAGGGGTTGAACACCGGGGAGCTGTTTTTT	CASSKQGLNTGELFF